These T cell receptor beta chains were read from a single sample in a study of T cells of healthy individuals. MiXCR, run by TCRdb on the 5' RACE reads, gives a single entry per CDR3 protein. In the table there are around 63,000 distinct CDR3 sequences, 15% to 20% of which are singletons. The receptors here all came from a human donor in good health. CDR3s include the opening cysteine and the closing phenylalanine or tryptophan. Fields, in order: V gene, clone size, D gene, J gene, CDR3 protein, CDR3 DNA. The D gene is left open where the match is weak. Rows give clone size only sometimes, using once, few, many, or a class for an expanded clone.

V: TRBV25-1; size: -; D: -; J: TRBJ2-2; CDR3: CASSERGPANTGELFF; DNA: TGTGCCAGCAGTGAGCGGGGGCCCGCGAACACCGGGGAGCTGTTTTTT
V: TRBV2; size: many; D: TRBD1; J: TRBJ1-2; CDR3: CASIPLTGSAYGYTF; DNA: TGTGCCAGCATCCCCTTGACAGGGTCGGCCTATGGCTACACCTTC
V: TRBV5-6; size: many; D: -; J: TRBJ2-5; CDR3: CASSSLGVPGGETQYF; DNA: TGTGCCAGCAGCTCACTGGGTGTTCCAGGGGGGGAGACCCAGTACTTC
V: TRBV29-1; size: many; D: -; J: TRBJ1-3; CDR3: CSGTGIDTIYF; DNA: TGCAGCGGTACAGGGATAGACACCATATATTTT
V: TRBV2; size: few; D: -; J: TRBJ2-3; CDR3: CASIGDLTDTQYF; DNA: TGTGCCAGCATCGGTGATTTGACAGATACGCAGTATTTT
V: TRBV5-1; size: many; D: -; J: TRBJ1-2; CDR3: CASSSSGEVGYTF; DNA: TGCGCCAGCAGCTCATCCGGGGAAGTAGGCTACACCTTC
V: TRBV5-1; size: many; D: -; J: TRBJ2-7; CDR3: CASSSTNYEQYF; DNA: TGCGCCAGCAGCTCCACCAACTACGAGCAGTACTTC
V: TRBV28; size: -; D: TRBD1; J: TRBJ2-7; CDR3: CASSSGQGVYEQYF; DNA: TGTGCCAGCAGTTCGGGGCAGGGGGTATACGAGCAGTACTTC
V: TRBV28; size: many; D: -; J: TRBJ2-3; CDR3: CASSSGHYTDTQYF; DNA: TGTGCCAGCAGTTCGGGACACTACACAGATACGCAGTATTTT
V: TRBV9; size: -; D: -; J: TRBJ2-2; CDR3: CASSADTGPGPGNTEELFF; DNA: TGTGCCAGCAGCGCAGATACAGGCCCCGGTCCCGGGAACACCGAGGAGCTGTTTTTT
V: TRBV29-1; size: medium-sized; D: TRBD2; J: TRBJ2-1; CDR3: CSNGAGGPQSSYNEQFF; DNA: TGCAGTAACGGGGCGGGAGGGCCTCAAAGCTCCTACAATGAGCAGTTCTTC